This TCR beta chain was sequenced during a study of T cells in Graves' hyperthyroidism and ophthalmopathy. Whole-study findings and limits: Researchers found most expanded thyroid clonotypes above 0.001 in blood as well.

Together with thyroid ultrasound, orbital computed tomography, serum thyroxine and TRAb, clinical symptoms were used for diagnoses. The table lists this clonotype with many counts. Its antigen is unknown. Amplification of TCR beta CDR3 regions used RNA as the template. Carried out on the TCR CDR3, a first-round RT-PCR used the HTBI primer set. MiXCR was run by TCRdb on the multiplex PCR reads, yielding one entry per CDR3 protein. Among more than 600,000 distinct CDR3 sequences listed, 15% to 20% were seen once. The CDR3 is 17 residues long. CDR1 and CDR2 (germline): SEHNR, FQNEAQ (reference sequence). The V segment lost 1 base and the J segment 5 bases; nucleotides outside the gene matches: 12.

The chain uses TRBV7-9 and TRBJ2-7; 9 bases fit TRBD1. This TCR came from a young man with Graves' hyperthyroidism. The sequenced sample was blood. CDR3 coding DNA: TGTGCCAGCAGCTTAGTTCTGACAGGGGGTACCTACCACGAGCAGTACTTC. It is translated as CASSLVLTGGTYHEQYF.